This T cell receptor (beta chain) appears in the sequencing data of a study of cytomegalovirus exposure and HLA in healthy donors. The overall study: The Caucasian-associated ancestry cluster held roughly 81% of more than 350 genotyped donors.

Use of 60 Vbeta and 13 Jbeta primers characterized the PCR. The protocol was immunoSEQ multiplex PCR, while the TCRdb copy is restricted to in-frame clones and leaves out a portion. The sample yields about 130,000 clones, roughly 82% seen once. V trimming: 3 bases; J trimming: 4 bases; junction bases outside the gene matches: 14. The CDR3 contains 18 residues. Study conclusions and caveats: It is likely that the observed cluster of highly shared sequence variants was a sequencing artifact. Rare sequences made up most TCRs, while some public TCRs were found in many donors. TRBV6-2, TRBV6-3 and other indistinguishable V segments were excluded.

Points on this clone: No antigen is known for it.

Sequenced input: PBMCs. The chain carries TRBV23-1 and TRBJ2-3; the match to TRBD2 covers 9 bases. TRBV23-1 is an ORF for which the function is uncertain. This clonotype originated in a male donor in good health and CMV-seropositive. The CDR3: CASSHRTAGTSKADTQYF. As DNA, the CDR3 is TGCGCCAGCAGTCACCGAACTGCCGGGACTAGCAAAGCAGATACGCAGTATTTT.